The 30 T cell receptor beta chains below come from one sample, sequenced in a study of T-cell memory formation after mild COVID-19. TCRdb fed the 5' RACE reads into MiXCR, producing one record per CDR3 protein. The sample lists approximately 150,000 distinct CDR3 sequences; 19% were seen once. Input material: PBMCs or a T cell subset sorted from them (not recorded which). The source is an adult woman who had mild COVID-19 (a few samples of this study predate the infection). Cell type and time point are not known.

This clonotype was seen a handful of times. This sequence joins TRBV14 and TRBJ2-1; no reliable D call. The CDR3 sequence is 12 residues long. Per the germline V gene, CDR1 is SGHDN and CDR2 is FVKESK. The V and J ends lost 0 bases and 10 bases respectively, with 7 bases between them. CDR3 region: CASSQDVREQFF. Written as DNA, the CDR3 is TGTGCCAGCAGCCAAGACGTTCGAGAGCAGTTCTTC.

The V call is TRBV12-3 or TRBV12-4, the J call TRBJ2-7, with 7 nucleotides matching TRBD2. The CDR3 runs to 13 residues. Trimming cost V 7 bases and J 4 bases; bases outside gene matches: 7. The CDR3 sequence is CASNPGTIYEQYF. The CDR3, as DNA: TGTGCCAGCAACCCGGGGACTATTTACGAGCAGTACTTC.

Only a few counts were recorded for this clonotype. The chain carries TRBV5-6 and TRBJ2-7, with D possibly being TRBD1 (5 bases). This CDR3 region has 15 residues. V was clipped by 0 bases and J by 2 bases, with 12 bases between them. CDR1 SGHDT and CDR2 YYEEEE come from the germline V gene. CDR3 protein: CASSLAVAGPYEQYF. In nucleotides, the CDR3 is TGTGCCAGCAGCTTGGCCGTGGCAGGGCCCTACGAGCAGTACTTC.

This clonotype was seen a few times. CDR3 amino acids: CSVDSDRGGGEQYF. Here the CDR3 DNA reads TGCAGCGTTGATTCGGACAGGGGCGGGGGCGAGCAGTACTTC. The V call is TRBV29-1, the J call TRBJ2-7; TRBD1 aligns across 9 bases. From germline, CDR1 is SQVTM and CDR2 ANQGSEA. Trimming cost V 3 bases and J 6 bases; bases outside gene matches: 9. The CDR3 covers 14 residues.

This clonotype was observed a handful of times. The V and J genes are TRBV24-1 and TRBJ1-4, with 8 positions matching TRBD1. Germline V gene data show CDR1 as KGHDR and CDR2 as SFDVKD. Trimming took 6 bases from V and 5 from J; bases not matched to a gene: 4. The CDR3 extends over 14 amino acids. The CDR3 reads CATSSTGENEKLFF. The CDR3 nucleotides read TGTGCCACCAGTTCGACAGGGGAAAATGAAAAACTGTTTTTT.

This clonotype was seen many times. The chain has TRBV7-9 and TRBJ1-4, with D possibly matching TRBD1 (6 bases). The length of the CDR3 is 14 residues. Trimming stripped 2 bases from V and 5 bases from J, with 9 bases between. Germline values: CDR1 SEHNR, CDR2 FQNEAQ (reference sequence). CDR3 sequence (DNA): TGTGCCAGCAGCTTAACAGGGAAGAATGAAAAACTGTTTTTT. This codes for CASSLTGKNEKLFF.

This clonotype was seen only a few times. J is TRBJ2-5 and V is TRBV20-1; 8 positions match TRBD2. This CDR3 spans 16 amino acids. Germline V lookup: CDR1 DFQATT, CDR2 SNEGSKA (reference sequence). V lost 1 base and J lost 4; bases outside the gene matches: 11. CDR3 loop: CSARGASGSIGETQYF. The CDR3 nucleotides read TGCAGTGCTAGAGGGGCTAGCGGGTCGATCGGAGAGACCCAGTACTTC.

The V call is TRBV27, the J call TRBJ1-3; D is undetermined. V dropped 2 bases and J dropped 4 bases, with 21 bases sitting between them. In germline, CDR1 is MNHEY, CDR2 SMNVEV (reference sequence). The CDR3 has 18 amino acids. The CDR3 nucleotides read TGTGCCAGCAGTTTAACTTACGTTGGCACGGAAACCGGAAACACCATATATTTT. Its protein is CASSLTYVGTETGNTIYF.

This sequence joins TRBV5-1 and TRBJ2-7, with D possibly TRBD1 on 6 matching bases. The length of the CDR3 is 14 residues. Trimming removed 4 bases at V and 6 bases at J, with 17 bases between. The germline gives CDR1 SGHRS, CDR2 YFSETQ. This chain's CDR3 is CASSHGQQGGEQYF. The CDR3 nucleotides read TGCGCCAGCAGCCACGGACAACAGGGCGGCGAGCAGTACTTC.

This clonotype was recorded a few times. The chain's CDR3 is CASSLGHGGNYGYTF. As DNA, the CDR3 is TGTGCCAGCAGCTTAGGTCATGGGGGGAACTATGGCTACACCTTC. The chain links TRBV7-6 to TRBJ1-2; TRBD1 is a possible D gene (5 bases). Germline V CDR1 and CDR2: SGHVS, FNYEAQ. V was clipped by 1 base and J by 2 bases, with 11 bases between them. The CDR3 runs to 15 residues.

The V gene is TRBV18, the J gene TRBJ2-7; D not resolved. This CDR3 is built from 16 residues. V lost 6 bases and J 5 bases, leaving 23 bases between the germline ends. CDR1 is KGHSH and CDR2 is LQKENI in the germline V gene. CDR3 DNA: TGTGCCAGCTCCCCCAGCGATAAAAACCCGCCCCACGAGCAGTACTTC. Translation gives CASSPSDKNPPHEQYF.

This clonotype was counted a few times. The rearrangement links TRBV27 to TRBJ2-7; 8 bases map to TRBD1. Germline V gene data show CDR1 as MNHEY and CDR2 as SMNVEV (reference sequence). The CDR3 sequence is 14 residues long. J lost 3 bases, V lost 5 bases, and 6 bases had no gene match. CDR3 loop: CASSGQGHFYEQYF. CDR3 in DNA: TGTGCCAGCAGTGGACAGGGACACTTCTACGAGCAGTACTTC.

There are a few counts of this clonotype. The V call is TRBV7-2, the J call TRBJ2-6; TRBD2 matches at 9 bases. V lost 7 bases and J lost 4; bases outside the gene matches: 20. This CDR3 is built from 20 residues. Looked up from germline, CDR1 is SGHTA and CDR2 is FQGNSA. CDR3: CASTRGGLREGPSGANVLTF. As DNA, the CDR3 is TGTGCCAGCACCCGTGGGGGATTGCGGGAGGGCCCTTCAGGGGCCAACGTCCTGACTTTC.

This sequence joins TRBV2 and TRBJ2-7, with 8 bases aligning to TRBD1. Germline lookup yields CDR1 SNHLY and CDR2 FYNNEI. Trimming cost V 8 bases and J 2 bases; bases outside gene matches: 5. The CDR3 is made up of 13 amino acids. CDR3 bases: TGTGCCAGCTGGGCAGGGGGCACCTACGAGCAGTACTTC. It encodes CASWAGGTYEQYF.

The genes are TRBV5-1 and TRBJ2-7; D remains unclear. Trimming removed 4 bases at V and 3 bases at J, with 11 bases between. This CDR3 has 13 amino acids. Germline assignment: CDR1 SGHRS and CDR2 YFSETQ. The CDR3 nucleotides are TGCGCCAGCAGCATGGGGTCCAACTACGAGCAGTACTTC. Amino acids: CASSMGSNYEQYF.

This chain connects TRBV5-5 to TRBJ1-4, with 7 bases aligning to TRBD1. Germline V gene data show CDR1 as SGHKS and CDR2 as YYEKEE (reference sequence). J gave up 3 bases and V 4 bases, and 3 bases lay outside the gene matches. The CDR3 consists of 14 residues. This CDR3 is CASSLGTANEKLFF. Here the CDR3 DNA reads TGTGCCAGCAGCCTAGGGACAGCTAATGAAAAACTGTTTTTT.

CDR3 in DNA: TGTGCCAGCAGCCAAGGGTACCCGGTTGCCCAGCCCCAGCATTTT. This gives the protein CASSQGYPVAQPQHF. The chain joins TRBV6-5 to TRBJ1-5; the D is unclear. The germline V and J ends were trimmed by 6 bases and 7 bases, with 19 bases remaining between them. The CDR3 runs to 15 residues. CDR1 and CDR2 from the germline V gene are MNHEY and SVGAGI.

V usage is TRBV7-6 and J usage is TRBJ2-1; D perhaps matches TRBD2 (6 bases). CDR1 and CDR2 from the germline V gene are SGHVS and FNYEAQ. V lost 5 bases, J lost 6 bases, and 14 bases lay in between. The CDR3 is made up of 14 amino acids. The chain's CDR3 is CASSPGTSSNEQFF. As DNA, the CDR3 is TGTGCCAGCAGCCCCGGGACTTCAAGCAATGAGCAGTTCTTC.

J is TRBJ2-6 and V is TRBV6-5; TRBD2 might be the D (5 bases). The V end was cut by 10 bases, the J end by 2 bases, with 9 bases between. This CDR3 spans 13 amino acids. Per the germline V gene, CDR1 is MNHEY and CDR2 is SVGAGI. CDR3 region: CAIGEPGANVLTF. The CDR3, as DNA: TGTGCCATCGGGGAGCCTGGGGCCAACGTCCTGACTTTC.

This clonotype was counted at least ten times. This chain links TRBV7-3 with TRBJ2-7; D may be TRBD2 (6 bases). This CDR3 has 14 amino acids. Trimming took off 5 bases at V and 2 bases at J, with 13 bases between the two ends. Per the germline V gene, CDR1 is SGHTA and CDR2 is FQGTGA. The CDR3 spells CASSRGTGPYEQYF. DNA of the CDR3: TGTGCCAGCAGCCGAGGGACTGGACCCTACGAGCAGTACTTC. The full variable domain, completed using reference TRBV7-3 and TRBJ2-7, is GAGVSQTPSNKVTEKGKYVELRCDPISGHTALYWYRQSLGQGPEFLIYFQGTGAADDSGLPNDRFFAVRPEGSVSTLKIQRTERGDSAVYLCASSRGTGPYEQYFGPGTRLTVT.

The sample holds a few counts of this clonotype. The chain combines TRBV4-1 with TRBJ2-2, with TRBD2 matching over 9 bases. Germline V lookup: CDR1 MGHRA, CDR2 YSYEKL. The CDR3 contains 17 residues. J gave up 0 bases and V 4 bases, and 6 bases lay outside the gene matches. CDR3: CASSLLGLASNTGELFF. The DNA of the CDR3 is TGCGCCAGCAGCCTCCTCGGACTAGCGTCGAACACCGGGGAGCTGTTTTTT.

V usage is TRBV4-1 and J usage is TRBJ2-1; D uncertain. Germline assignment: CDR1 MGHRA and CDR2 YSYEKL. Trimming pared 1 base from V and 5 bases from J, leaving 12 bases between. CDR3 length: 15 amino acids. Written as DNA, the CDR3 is TGCGCCAGCAGCCAAGTTAGGCAGTCGCACAATGAGCAGTTCTTC. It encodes CASSQVRQSHNEQFF.

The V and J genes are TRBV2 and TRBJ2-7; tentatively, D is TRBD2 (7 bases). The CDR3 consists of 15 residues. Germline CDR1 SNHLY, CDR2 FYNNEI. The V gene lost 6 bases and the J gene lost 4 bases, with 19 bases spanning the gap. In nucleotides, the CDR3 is TGTGCCAGCAGCCCAGGGAGGGACAAAAAGTACGAGCAGTACTTC. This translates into CASSPGRDKKYEQYF.

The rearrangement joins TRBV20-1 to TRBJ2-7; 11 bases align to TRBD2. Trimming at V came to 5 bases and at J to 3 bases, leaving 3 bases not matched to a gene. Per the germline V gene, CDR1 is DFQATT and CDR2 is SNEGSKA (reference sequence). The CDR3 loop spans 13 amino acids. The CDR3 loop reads CSAAGTSGYEQYF. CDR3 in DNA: TGCAGTGCTGCGGGGACTAGCGGCTACGAGCAGTACTTC.

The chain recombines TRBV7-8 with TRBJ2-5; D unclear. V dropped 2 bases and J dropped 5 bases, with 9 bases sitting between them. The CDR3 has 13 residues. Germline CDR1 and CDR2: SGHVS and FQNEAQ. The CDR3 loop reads CASSLPPKETQYF. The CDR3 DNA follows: TGTGCCAGCAGCTTACCCCCAAAGGAGACCCAGTACTTC.

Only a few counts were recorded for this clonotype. CDR3 DNA: TGCGCCAGCAGCACGCGGGTTTACAATGAGCAGTTCTTC. Its protein is CASSTRVYNEQFF. This chain connects TRBV5-1 to TRBJ2-1, with D perhaps matching TRBD2 (5 bases). V lost 4 bases to trimming and J lost 4 bases, with 9 bases between them. The CDR3 contains 13 residues. Germline V gene lookup returns CDR1 SGHRS and CDR2 YFSETQ. Full variable domain (remainder filled in from reference TRBV5-1 and TRBJ2-1): KAGVTQTPRYLIKTRGQQVTLSCSPISGHRSVSWYQQTPGQGLQFLFEYFSETQRNKGNFPGRFSGRQFSNSRSEMNVSTLELGDSALYLCASSTRVYNEQFFGPGTRLTVL.

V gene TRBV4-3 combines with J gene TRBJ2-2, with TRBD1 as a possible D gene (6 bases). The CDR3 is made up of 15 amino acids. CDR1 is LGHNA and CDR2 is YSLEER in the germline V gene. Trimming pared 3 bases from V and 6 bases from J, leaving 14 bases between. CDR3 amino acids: CASSHAGRGPGELFF. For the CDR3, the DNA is TGCGCCAGCAGCCATGCGGGCAGGGGCCCCGGGGAGCTGTTTTTT.

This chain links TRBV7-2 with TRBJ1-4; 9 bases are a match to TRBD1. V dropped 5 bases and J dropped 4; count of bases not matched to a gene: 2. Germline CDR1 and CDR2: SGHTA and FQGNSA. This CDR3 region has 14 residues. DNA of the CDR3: TGTGCCAGCAGCCGGGACAGGGTTAATGAAAAACTGTTTTTT. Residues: CASSRDRVNEKLFF.

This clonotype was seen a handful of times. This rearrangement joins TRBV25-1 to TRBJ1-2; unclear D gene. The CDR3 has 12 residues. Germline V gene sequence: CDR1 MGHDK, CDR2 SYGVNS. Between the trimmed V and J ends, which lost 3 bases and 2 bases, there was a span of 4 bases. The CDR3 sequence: CASSDLNYGYTF. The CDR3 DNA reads TGTGCCAGCAGTGACCTAAACTATGGCTACACCTTC.

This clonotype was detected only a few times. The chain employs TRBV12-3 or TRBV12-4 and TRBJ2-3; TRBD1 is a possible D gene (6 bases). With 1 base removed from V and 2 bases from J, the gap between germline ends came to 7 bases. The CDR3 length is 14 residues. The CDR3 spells CASSLGQDTDTQYF. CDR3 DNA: TGTGCCAGCAGTTTAGGACAGGACACAGATACGCAGTATTTT.